This section outlines one TCR beta chain sequence together with its context. Measured with immunoSEQ multiplex PCR; TCRdb has only the in-frame clones, and not every one. Of 400,000 to 500,000 clones in the sample, roughly 90% were seen once. Individuals aged about 18 to 89 years were recruited from fewer than 25 US areas. Symptom resolution, clearance, or two negative PCRs marked donors in Cohort 3 as recovered. These data come from a study of blood T cell repertoires in COVID-19. Study as a whole: COVID-19 samples from acute and convalescent phases originated in the United States, Italy and Spain. T cells, B-cell-depleted T cells, or PBMCs supplied cDNA or gDNA.

This CDR3 has 15 residues. Germline assignment: CDR1 KGHDR and CDR2 SFDVKD. With 1 base clipped from V and 4 bases from J, the junction kept 5 bases outside the gene matches. The V gene is TRBV24-1, the J gene TRBJ1-2, with TRBD1 matching 7 bases. The clonotype was recovered from a middle-aged woman who had recovered from COVID-19. The specimen sequenced was PBMCs or T cells enriched from blood (not recorded which). Here the CDR3 DNA reads TGTGCCACCAGTGATTTCCTGACAGGGCCCTATGGCTACACCTTC. Translation: CATSDFLTGPYGYTF.